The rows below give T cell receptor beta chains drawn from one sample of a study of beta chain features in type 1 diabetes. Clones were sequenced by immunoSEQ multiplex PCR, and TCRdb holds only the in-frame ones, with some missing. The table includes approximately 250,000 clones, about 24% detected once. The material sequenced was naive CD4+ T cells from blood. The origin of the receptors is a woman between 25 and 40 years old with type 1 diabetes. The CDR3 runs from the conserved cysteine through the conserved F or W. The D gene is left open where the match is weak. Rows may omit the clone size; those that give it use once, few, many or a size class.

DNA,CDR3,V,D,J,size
TGTGCCAGCAGCTTAGTTCGAGGGGGCTCCTACGAGCAGTACTTC,CASSLVRGGSYEQYF,TRBV7-9,.,TRBJ2-7,.
TGCGCCAGCAGCTTGGGACGAGGTCCCGGGCCCCAGCATTTT,CASSLGRGPGPQHF,TRBV5-1,.,TRBJ1-5,few
TGTGCCTGCCCCGAGCAGGCCTATGGCTACACCTTC,CACPEQAYGYTF,TRBV30,.,TRBJ1-2,.
TGCGCCAGCAGCTTGCGTCGGGAGGATGGGGGTGAGCAGTTCTTC,CASSLRREDGGEQFF,TRBV5-1,TRBD2,TRBJ2-1,.
TGCGCCAGCAGCTTGGGTCCGCCTAGCGGGAGGAGACAGTACTTC,CASSLGPPSGRRQYF,TRBV5-1,TRBD2,TRBJ2-7,few
TGTGCCAGCTCACCTACACAGAACGAGCAGTACTTC,CASSPTQNEQYF,TRBV18,.,TRBJ2-7,few
TGCAGCGTGGCCGGCGGGAGAAAAACCTACAATGAGCAGTTCTTC,CSVAGGRKTYNEQFF,TRBV29-1,TRBD2,TRBJ2-1,.
TGTGCCAGCAGCTTAACTGCAGGCACAGATACGCAGTATTTT,CASSLTAGTDTQYF,TRBV7-3,.,TRBJ2-3,few
TGTGCCAGCTCACCACGGGCGGGAGAAGAGACCCAGTACTTC,CASSPRAGEETQYF,TRBV18,TRBD2,TRBJ2-5,few
TGTGCCAGCAGCCCGGCTCCGGGACAGGGTCCCTACGAGCAGTACTTC,CASSPAPGQGPYEQYF,TRBV28,TRBD1,TRBJ2-7,few
TGTGCCAGCAGCCCCCAGGGACAGGGAAGGGGCTACACCTTC,CASSPQGQGRGYTF,TRBV7-2,TRBD1,TRBJ1-2,few
TGCGCCAGCAGCCAAGTTCCCCCCGGGCTAGCCAATGAGCAGTTCTTC,CASSQVPPGLANEQFF,TRBV4-1,.,TRBJ2-1,few
TGTGCCAGCAGCCCCCACAGGGGGATGAACACTGAAGCTTTCTTT,CASSPHRGMNTEAFF,TRBV6-5,TRBD1,TRBJ1-1,few
TGTGCCAGCAGTGGCCTGCTCAGTAACTATGGCTACACCTTC,CASSGLLSNYGYTF,TRBV2,.,TRBJ1-2,.
TGTGCCATCAATTGGGAGGGCACAGATACGCAGTATTTT,CAINWEGTDTQYF,TRBV10-3,.,TRBJ2-3,few
TGTGCCAGCAGTGAGGGGGCGGTTCAGCCCCAGCATTTT,CASSEGAVQPQHF,TRBV2,.,TRBJ1-5,.
TGTGCCAGCAGCCTGGGGACAGACAATCAGCCCCAGCATTTT,CASSLGTDNQPQHF,TRBV5-4,TRBD1,TRBJ1-5,.
TGTGCCAGCAGTCCTAGGACAGGGGTGAGGGGCTACACCTTC,CASSPRTGVRGYTF,TRBV28,TRBD1,TRBJ1-2,.
TGTGCCAGCAGTGGACAGGGGTCTGGGGCCAACGTCCTGACTTTC,CASSGQGSGANVLTF,TRBV28,TRBD1,TRBJ2-6,few
TGTGCCAGCAGCTCCGGGACAGGGTCACAGCCCCAGCATTTT,CASSSGTGSQPQHF,TRBV5-6,TRBD1,TRBJ1-5,few
TGTGCCAGCAGCCAAGGCTTGGGGGCGAACACCCAGTACTTC,CASSQGLGANTQYF,TRBV14,.,TRBJ2-5,.
TGTGCCAGCAGTCTGGACCTCGGCGGGGAAAAACTGTTTTTT,CASSLDLGGEKLFF,TRBV25-1,.,TRBJ1-4,.
TGCAGCGTTGTGACAGAAGGAACAGATACGCAGTATTTT,CSVVTEGTDTQYF,TRBV29-1,.,TRBJ2-3,.
TGTGCCAGCAGCCCGGGATTTCCGGGAGATACGCAGTATTTT,CASSPGFPGDTQYF,TRBV9,.,TRBJ2-3,.
TGTGCCAGCAGCTTAAGGGCAGGGGGCGTCTCTGGCTACACCTTC,CASSLRAGGVSGYTF,TRBV7-3,TRBD1,TRBJ1-2,.
TGTGCCAGCAGCCCCCGCGGGTCACCGGGAGCTTTCTTT,CASSPRGSPGAFF,TRBV7-9,.,TRBJ1-1,.
TGTGCCTGGAGTGGCGGGAGGTCCGATGAGCAGTTCTTC,CAWSGGRSDEQFF,TRBV30,TRBD2,TRBJ2-1,.
TGTGCCACCAGCCTCCGACGGAGCTCCTACAATGAGCAGTTCTTC,CATSLRRSSYNEQFF,TRBV15,.,TRBJ2-1,.
TGCGCCAGCAGCGTAGGGACAGTATACTACGAGCAGTACTTC,CASSVGTVYYEQYF,TRBV5-1,TRBD1,TRBJ2-7,few
TGTGCCAGCAGCTCCATAGCTAACTATGGCTACACCTTC,CASSSIANYGYTF,TRBV5-6,.,TRBJ1-2,.
TGCAGCGTGGGAGGGAGTAGGGACACTGAAGCTTTCTTT,CSVGGSRDTEAFF,TRBV29-1,.,TRBJ1-1,.
TGTGCCTGGAGTGTACAGAGCGGGCAAGAGACCCAGTACTTC,CAWSVQSGQETQYF,TRBV30,.,TRBJ2-5,.
TGTGCCTGGGTACTAGCGGGAGGGCCTACCTACAATGAGCAGTTCTTC,CAWVLAGGPTYNEQFF,TRBV30,TRBD2,TRBJ2-1,few
TGCGCCAGCAGCTATGGACAGGGCGGTGGCACTGAAGCTTTCTTT,CASSYGQGGGTEAFF,TRBV5-1,TRBD1,TRBJ1-1,few
TGTGCCAGCAGAGGGGACAGGGGGACTTTCTTT,CASRGDRGTFF,TRBV28,TRBD1,TRBJ1-1,.